The following is a T cell receptor (beta chain) sequence with its context. The CDR3 extends over 15 amino acids. Germline V gene lookup returns CDR1 MDHEN and CDR2 SYDVKM. The V and J ends lost 7 bases and 10 bases, in that order; junction bases with no gene match: 16. This specimen belongs to a study of blood T cell repertoires in COVID-19. Only in-frame clones appear in the TCRdb table, and some are missing; sequencing was by immunoSEQ multiplex PCR. This table holds more than 35,000 clones, around 79% found once. The source of this sequence is a man between 65 and 85 years old with acute or convalescent COVID-19. This chain joins TRBV28 and TRBJ2-1, with 7 bases matching TRBD2. The sequenced sample consisted of peripheral blood. CDR3 DNA sequence: TGTGCCAGCACCAGAGGACTAGATGGGGGTCGGGAGCAGTTCTTC. It codes for CASTRGLDGGREQFF.